Each of the 5 T cell receptor beta chains below was sequenced from the same sample in a study of vaccination and CD4 T cells after COVID-19 (dated by TCRdb to the early 2020s). Library prep was done by PCR. The instrument given in TCRdb is Illumina iSeq 100. DNA from cultured CD4+ T cells was subjected to TCR sequencing with the Oncomine TCR Beta short-read assay at the Johns Hopkins FTIC core. Clones were called with MiXCR by TCRdb after fastp trimmed the public reads at Q25, and only in-frame beta chains were retained. Here each entry gathers all rows of one CDR3 protein and keeps the most common genes and DNA. This sample is represented by 15,000 or so distinct CDR3 sequences; 63% of them were singletons. The top ten constitute around 12% of the sample. Antigens for these TCRs are unknown. The treatment or condition label of this sample denotes: roughly 10-day PBMC culture with coronavirus spike peptide pools or control peptides (ViraFEST assay).

Sequencing was carried out using CD4+ T cells from blood, cultured in vitro. All receptors derive from a human donor who had recovered from COVID-19.

The rearrangement uses TRBV25-1 and TRBJ2-4; D perhaps matches TRBD1 (6 bases). Looked up from germline, CDR1 is MGHDK and CDR2 is SYGVNS. The CDR3 has 15 residues. V was cut by 6 bases and J by 2 bases, with 14 bases left in between. In DNA form, the CDR3 reads TGTGCCAGCAGGAGTACAGGGCCCTCCAAAAACATTCAGTACTTC. This encodes CASRSTGPSKNIQYF.

This chain uses TRBV7-9 with TRBJ2-7; possible D gene TRBD2, 6 bases. The CDR3 is made up of 14 amino acids. Germline values: CDR1 SEHNR, CDR2 FQNEAQ (reference sequence). V shed 2 bases and J shed 5 bases, with 13 bases lying between them. The CDR3 sequence: CASSLYGGEDEQYF. CDR3 in DNA: TGTGCCAGCAGCTTATACGGGGGTGAGGACGAGCAGTACTTC.

The chain is built from TRBV11-2 and TRBJ1-2, with D possibly matching TRBD1 (5 bases). The CDR3 is 14 residues long. The germline V and J ends were trimmed by 0 bases and 9 bases, with 14 bases remaining between them. Looked up from germline, CDR1 is SGHAT and CDR2 is FQNNGV. The CDR3 reads CASSLDQGAGRYTF. DNA of the CDR3: TGTGCCAGCAGCTTAGACCAAGGAGCGGGGCGCTACACCTTC. The whole variable domain, remainder taken from reference TRBV11-2 and TRBJ1-2, is EAGVAQSPRYKIIEKRQSVAFWCNPISGHATLYWYQQILGQGPKLLIQFQNNGVVDDSQLPKDRFSAERLKGVDSTLKIQPAKLEDSAVYLCASSLDQGAGRYTFGSGTRLTVV.

V and J are TRBV28 and TRBJ2-7, with 10 bases matching TRBD1. CDR3 length equals 16 residues. Germline CDR1 is MDHEN and CDR2 is SYDVKM. Trimming cost V 5 bases and J 5 bases; bases outside gene matches: 12. This CDR3 reads CASSLPGQGIAHEQYF. CDR3 DNA sequence: TGTGCCAGCAGTCTACCGGGACAGGGGATAGCGCACGAGCAGTACTTC.

This chain connects TRBV19 to TRBJ1-1; tentatively, D is TRBD1 (6 bases). Germline CDR1 and CDR2: LNHDA and SQIVND (reference sequence). CDR3 size: 15 residues. V was cut by 8 bases and J by 4 bases, with 20 bases left in between. CDR3 sequence: CASGDRDTGSTEAFF. The CDR3 DNA sequence: TGTGCCAGTGGGGACCGGGACACGGGTAGCACTGAAGCTTTCTTT.